This T cell receptor beta chain was retrieved from a study of persistence of HIV-infected CD4 T cells. Across the study: A median of 8 years of suppressive ART preceded sampling.

Cells were stimulated with overlapping HIV-1 Gag 15-mer peptides. Sorting selected CD4+ T cells upregulating both CD40 ligand and CD69. Stimulated PBMCs had first been depleted of CD8+ T cells. Concerning this clone: Its antigen is not known.

General observations from the study: Bulk TCR data could not be restricted to HIV-1-infected CMV-responding cells. Degenerate expanded CDR3beta sequences were enriched among CMV- and Gag-responding cells.

Unmatched junction bases numbered 8, after V lost 6 bases and J lost 9 bases. This CDR3 contains 15 residues. Germline CDR1 and CDR2: MDHEN and SYDVKM. This was the immunoSEQ version 4 assay in survey mode. TCRdb's copy holds only in-frame clones and misses some; the assay was immunoSEQ multiplex PCR. The sample lists approximately 25,000 clones, approximately 79% occurring once. The source was CD4+ T cells sorted from PBMCs after roughly 18-hour stimulation, collected from a patient who received antiretroviral therapy. This TCR was recovered from an adult man with HIV who was CMV-seropositive. The rearrangement links TRBV28 to TRBJ1-6, with 10 positions matching TRBD1. CDR3 loop: CASRPRDRGFSPLHF. As DNA, the CDR3 is TGTGCCAGCAGGCCCCGGGACAGGGGTTTTTCACCCCTCCACTTT.